This TCR beta chain was recovered during a study of blood T cell repertoires in COVID-19. Across the whole study: T cells, B-cell-depleted T cells, or PBMCs provided the cDNA or gDNA that served as material.

The CDR3 covers 13 residues. V shed 5 bases, J shed 9 bases, and the junction held 2 bases outside the gene matches. Per the original methods: Amplified reference gene primers provided the basis for estimating nucleated cell counts. Assay used: immunoSEQ multiplex PCR; TCRdb lists only in-frame clones, some missing. That table furnishes V, J and clone size, whereas the DNA furnished D and trimming. This table holds about 66,000 clones, approximately 79% found once. The sequenced sample consisted of peripheral blood. This TCR derives from a man in his fifties or sixties with acute or convalescent COVID-19. The J gene is TRBJ2-1, the V gene TRBV12-3 or TRBV12-4, with 12 bases fitting TRBD2. The CDR3 DNA is TGTGCCAGCAGTGAACTAGCGGGGGGTGAGCAGTTCTTC. Residues: CASSELAGGEQFF.